This TCR beta chain was found in a study of blood T cell repertoires in COVID-19. This study enrolled people aged 18 to 89 from under 25 US geographic areas. Cohorts were assigned according to the clinical history that participants reported. This clone was detected only once. The ends were cut back, 4 bases at V and 3 bases at J, with 9 bases in the middle. This CDR3 region has 14 residues. Germline V gene lookup returns CDR1 MGHRA and CDR2 YSYEKL. Per the original methods: Scientists estimated how many nucleated cells there were by amplifying reference gene primers. Measured with immunoSEQ multiplex PCR; TCRdb has only the in-frame clones, and not every one. V and J calls and clone size follow that table, whereas D and trimming were derived from the DNA. The data hold about 360,000 clones, with approximately 86% observed a single time.

Source material: PBMCs or T cells enriched from blood (not recorded which). J is TRBJ2-2 and V is TRBV4-1; possibly TRBD1 for D (5 bases). The clonotype originates from a middle-aged woman with acute COVID-19. The CDR3 here is CASSPLGDTGELFF. The CDR3 nucleotides are TGCGCCAGCAGCCCCCTAGGGGACACCGGGGAGCTGTTTTTT.